This TCR beta chain was retrieved from a study of T cell changes during pregnancy in multiple sclerosis (dated by TCRdb to the late 2010s). For the study in its entirety: In women with multiple sclerosis, the researchers looked at how the T cell repertoire shifted as pregnancy progressed.

Libraries were made using the immunoSEQ multiplex PCR assay. TCRdb took this table from immuneACCESS and kept in-frame rearrangements with V and J called. Such tables lack part of the clones; where checked against another copy, unresolved V genes explain under half of the gap, and the rest is unexplained. In this sample the table shows roughly 83,000 clones, about 91% of which occur a single time. Roughly 4% of the sample belongs to the ten largest clones. CDR1 and CDR2, per the germline V gene, are SGHAT and FQNNGV. The CDR3 sequence holds 14 residues, the cysteine and phenylalanine included. Only the CDR3 region is kept as DNA, spanning 42 bases read in frame from base 1. V loses 6 bases at its end and J loses 5 bases; junction bases beyond the gene matches: 8. As regards this clone: The antigen this receptor binds is unknown. No base qualities exist here, and no much larger clone lies one base off it.

This TCR derives from a female donor in good health, serving as a control in a pregnancy study. Some clones in this sample may be carry-over from other donors' samples. The chain is encoded by TRBV11-2 joined to TRBJ2-3, and 7 bases in between align with TRBD2. The input for sequencing was PBMCs, taken in the first trimester of pregnancy. The nucleotides read TGTGCCAGCAGAAGGGCGGGAGCGGAAGATACGCAGTATTTT. Its translation is CASRRAGAEDTQYF.